The 32 T cell receptor beta chains below were found in one sample sequenced in a study of blood T cell repertoires in COVID-19. Data came from immunoSEQ multiplex PCR; TCRdb stores just in-frame clones and leaves some out. Of fewer than 70,000 clones listed, around nine tenths are singletons. Sequencing was done on a sample of peripheral blood. The receptors stem from a woman in her 70s with active COVID-19.

This sequence joins TRBV27 and TRBJ2-1; perhaps TRBD2 as D (5 bases). Germline CDR1 reads MNHEY; CDR2 reads SMNVEV (reference sequence). V lost 2 bases and J 7 bases, leaving 9 bases between the germline ends. The CDR3 contains 13 residues. The CDR3 bases are TGTGCCAGCAGTTTAAACGAGGGTAATGAGCAGTTCTTC. It codes for CASSLNEGNEQFF.

This clone was counted once. The CDR3 here is CASSVSYEQYF. CDR3 coding DNA: TGTGCCAGCAGCGTGAGCTACGAGCAGTACTTC. The rearrangement uses TRBV6-5 and TRBJ2-7; D remains ambiguous. The CDR3 consists of 11 residues. Germline V gives CDR1 MNHEY, CDR2 SVGAGI. Trimming shortened V by 6 bases and J by 3 bases, and 6 bases separated the two germline ends.

The chain joins TRBV2 to TRBJ2-7, with 8 bases aligning to TRBD1. This CDR3 is built from 16 residues. CDR1 is SNHLY and CDR2 is FYNNEI in the germline V gene. Germline trimming cut 3 bases from V and 1 base from J; bases unmatched to any gene: 8. The CDR3 sequence is CASSEGWDRSSYEQYF. Written as DNA, the CDR3 is TGTGCCAGCAGTGAGGGCTGGGACAGGAGTTCCTACGAGCAGTACTTC. The whole variable domain, remainder taken from reference TRBV2 and TRBJ2-7, is EPEVTQTPSHQVTQMGQEVILRCVPISNHLYFYWYRQILGQKVEFLVSFYNNEISEKSEIFDDQFSVERPDGSNFTLKIRSTKLEDSAMYFCASSEGWDRSSYEQYFGPGTRLTVT.

V gene TRBV11-2 combines with J gene TRBJ2-7, with D possibly TRBD2 on 6 matching bases. The CDR3 consists of 15 residues. Germline CDR1 SGHAT, CDR2 FQNNGV. V lost 2 bases to trimming and J lost 2 bases, with 13 bases between them. The CDR3 nucleotides read TGTGCCAGCAGCTTACCCGGGGGAGTCACCTACGAGCAGTACTTC. It translates to CASSLPGGVTYEQYF. Full variable domain (remainder filled in from reference TRBV11-2 and TRBJ2-7): EAGVAQSPRYKIIEKRQSVAFWCNPISGHATLYWYQQILGQGPKLLIQFQNNGVVDDSQLPKDRFSAERLKGVDSTLKIQPAKLEDSAVYLCASSLPGGVTYEQYFGPGTRLTVT.

This chain connects TRBV3-1 (or the pseudogene TRBV3-2) to TRBJ2-7, with D perhaps TRBD2 (6 bases). Germline loops: CDR1 LGHDT, CDR2 YNNKEL (reference sequence). The CDR3 has 16 amino acids. V was cut by 3 bases and J by 1 base, with 16 bases left in between. The CDR3 sequence: CASSHGGGSGSYEQYF. The CDR3 bases are TGTGCCAGCAGCCACGGTGGGGGGTCAGGGTCCTACGAGCAGTACTTC.

The CDR3 sequence is CASSKVGGSYNEQFF. In nucleotides, the CDR3 is TGTGCCAGCAGCAAGGTGGGGGGTTCCTACAATGAGCAGTTCTTC. The J gene is TRBJ2-1, the V gene TRBV9; tentative D call: TRBD2 (6 bases). Trimming shortened V by 4 bases and J by 1 base, and 12 bases separated the two germline ends. Germline V CDR1 and CDR2: SGDLS, YYNGEE. The CDR3 has 15 residues.

The chain is built from TRBV2 and TRBJ1-1, with D possibly being TRBD1 (5 bases). V was shortened by 6 bases and J by 3 bases, with 14 bases between the two germline ends. Germline loops: CDR1 SNHLY, CDR2 FYNNEI. The CDR3 has 14 residues. CDR3 sequence: CASRADGGDTEAFF. The CDR3 DNA is TGTGCCAGCAGGGCGGACGGAGGGGACACTGAAGCTTTCTTT.

The rearrangement joins TRBV19 to TRBJ2-2; maybe TRBD1 (5 bases). CDR1 LNHDA and CDR2 SQIVND come from the germline V gene (reference sequence). The CDR3 runs 14 residues. Trimming left V 6 bases short and J 3 bases short, with 11 bases between. As DNA, the CDR3 is TGTGCCAGTAGCTCAGGGAAGGACACCGGGGAGCTGTTTTTT. This gives the protein CASSSGKDTGELFF.

CDR3 in DNA: TGTGCCAGTAGTATCCGTTCGGAAAAACTGTTTTTT. Its protein is CASSIRSEKLFF. This sequence joins TRBV19 and TRBJ1-4; no clear D gene. The CDR3 runs to 12 residues. Trimming took off 3 bases at V and 8 bases at J, with 7 bases between the two ends. Germline assignment: CDR1 LNHDA and CDR2 SQIVND (reference sequence).

This sequence joins TRBV6-6 and TRBJ2-7; TRBD2 aligns across 9 bases. This CDR3 comprises 15 residues. Looked up from germline, CDR1 is MNHNY and CDR2 is SVGAGI (reference sequence). V dropped 6 bases and J dropped 5; count of bases not matched to a gene: 11. CDR3 nucleotides: TGTGCCAGCAGATGGGGTAGCGGGAGCGGCGACGAGCAGTACTTC. This gives the protein CASRWGSGSGDEQYF.

V and J are TRBV28 and TRBJ1-2; a possible D gene is TRBD1 (5 bases). Trimming took off 11 bases at V and 8 bases at J, with 18 bases between the two ends. Germline V gene sequence: CDR1 MDHEN, CDR2 SYDVKM. This CDR3 comprises 12 residues. CDR3 sequence: CACEELKGGYTF. The CDR3 DNA is TGTGCCTGCGAGGAGCTCAAGGGGGGCTACACCTTC.

V is TRBV5-1 and J is TRBJ2-7; 9 nucleotides align to TRBD1. The CDR3 is 14 amino acids. V shed 7 bases, J shed 1 base, and the junction held 6 bases outside the gene matches. Germline V CDR1 and CDR2: SGHRS, YFSETQ. CDR3 sequence reads: CASCAGTGSYEQYF. DNA for the CDR3: TGCGCCAGCTGTGCCGGGACAGGGTCCTACGAGCAGTACTTC.

This clone appeared a few times. The chain recombines TRBV7-9 with TRBJ2-7, with a tentative D call TRBD1 (7 bases). V was trimmed by 8 bases and J by 4 bases, leaving 18 bases between them. The CDR3 covers 14 residues. From germline, CDR1 is SEHNR and CDR2 FQNEAQ (reference sequence). CDR3 coding DNA: TGTGCCAGCGCCCTAGTCCAGGGGGGATACGAGCAGTACTTC. Residues: CASALVQGGYEQYF.

In its sample, this clone was seen once. The genes are TRBV28 and TRBJ2-1; 11 positions agree with TRBD1. The CDR3 sequence is 18 residues long. The J segment lost 5 bases and the V segment lost 3 bases, leaving 12 bases of the junction unmatched. The germline CDR1 and CDR2 sequences are MDHEN and SYDVKM. The CDR3 here is CASSLRTGGLRVDNEQFF. The CDR3 region has the DNA TGTGCCAGCAGTTTGAGGACAGGGGGCTTAAGGGTCGACAATGAGCAGTTCTTC.

V and J are TRBV2 and TRBJ2-2; 10 bases fit TRBD2. V gave up 7 bases and J gave up 7 bases; unmatched junction bases: 12. In germline, CDR1 is SNHLY, CDR2 FYNNEI. The CDR3 runs 16 residues. The CDR3: CASIEGLAARDGELFF. The DNA for the CDR3 is TGTGCCAGCATCGAAGGACTAGCGGCGAGGGACGGGGAGCTGTTTTTT. Full variable domain (missing parts from reference TRBV2 and TRBJ2-2): EPEVTQTPSHQVTQMGQEVILRCVPISNHLYFYWYRQILGQKVEFLVSFYNNEISEKSEIFDDQFSVERPDGSNFTLKIRSTKLEDSAMYFCASIEGLAARDGELFFGEGSRLTVL.

The rearrangement joins TRBV25-1 to TRBJ2-5; possibly TRBD2 for D (6 bases). The CDR3 has 18 amino acids. Germline assignment: CDR1 MGHDK and CDR2 SYGVNS. V gave up 1 base and J gave up 0 bases, with 18 bases separating them. CDR3 region: CASSESEGRRPYQETQYF. CDR3 in DNA: TGTGCCAGCAGTGAATCGGAGGGAAGGAGACCGTACCAAGAGACCCAGTACTTC.

The V and J genes are TRBV7-8 and TRBJ2-4; 11 bases line up with TRBD2. Germline V gene lookup returns CDR1 SGHVS and CDR2 FQNEAQ. The CDR3 is 17 amino acids. J gave up 0 bases and V 5 bases, and 6 bases lay outside the gene matches. The CDR3 region is CASSPGLAEIAKNIQYF. The CDR3 bases are TGTGCCAGCAGCCCGGGACTAGCGGAGATAGCCAAAAACATTCAGTACTTC.

This chain joins TRBV28 and TRBJ1-2; possibly TRBD1 for D (5 bases). Trimming shortened V by 3 bases and J by 1 base, and 9 bases separated the two germline ends. The CDR3 contains 14 residues. Per germline, CDR1 MDHEN and CDR2 SYDVKM. As DNA, the CDR3 is TGTGCCAGCAGTTTGGGGCAGGTTAACTATGGCTACACCTTC. Translation gives CASSLGQVNYGYTF.

The rearrangement joins TRBV2 to TRBJ1-2, with 7 bases aligning to TRBD1. The CDR3 runs 14 residues. Germline V CDR1 and CDR2: SNHLY, FYNNEI. The V gene end was trimmed by 3 bases and the J gene end by 7 bases; junction bases not matched to a gene: 8. CDR3 nucleotides: TGTGCCAGCAGTGAGAGGGGGCGATTTGTTGGCTACACCTTC. This gives the protein CASSERGRFVGYTF.

V usage is TRBV3-1 (or the pseudogene TRBV3-2) and J usage is TRBJ2-2; 8 nucleotides line up with TRBD1. This CDR3 is built from 16 residues. Germline lookup yields CDR1 LGHDT and CDR2 YNNKEL (reference sequence). Unmatched junction bases numbered 5, after V lost 4 bases and J lost 1 base. As DNA, the CDR3 is TGTGCCAGCAGCCTCGACAGGGGCGGGAACACCGGGGAGCTGTTTTTT. Translation gives CASSLDRGGNTGELFF.

This rearrangement joins TRBV7-6 to TRBJ1-1; perhaps TRBD1 as D (5 bases). Deletions cut 0 bases from V and 4 bases from J, with 12 bases between. Germline V gene sequence: CDR1 SGHVS, CDR2 FNYEAQ. This CDR3 has 15 amino acids. The CDR3 bases are TGTGCCAGCAGCTTAGCGTGGGCAGGGCCCACTGAAGCTTTCTTT. Its protein is CASSLAWAGPTEAFF.

The CDR3 protein is CASTDSQETQYF. The CDR3 nucleotides read TGTGCCAGCACCGACAGCCAAGAGACCCAGTACTTC. The V call is TRBV6-5, the J call TRBJ2-5, with a possible D match to TRBD1 (5 bases). Trimming removed 7 bases at V and 1 base at J, with 7 bases between. Germline V gives CDR1 MNHEY, CDR2 SVGAGI. CDR3 length: 12 residues.

The chain uses TRBV20-1 and TRBJ1-4; D unresolved. With 3 bases removed from V and 0 bases from J, the gap between germline ends came to 11 bases. The germline gives CDR1 DFQATT, CDR2 SNEGSKA (reference sequence). The CDR3 covers 15 residues. CDR3 bases: TGCAGTGCTAGTCCTGGTGGAGCAACTAATGAAAAACTGTTTTTT. Protein: CSASPGGATNEKLFF.

This chain uses TRBV5-4 with TRBJ2-7; 8 nucleotides agree with TRBD2. This CDR3 comprises 14 residues. Germline V CDR1 and CDR2: SGHNT, YYREEE (reference sequence). V lost 9 bases to trimming and J lost 3 bases; unmatched junction nucleotides: 11. This CDR3 reads CATTTGTSVYEQYF. The CDR3 bases are TGTGCCACTACGACCGGGACTAGTGTCTACGAGCAGTACTTC. Full variable domain (missing parts from reference TRBV5-4 and TRBJ2-7): ETGVTQSPTHLIKTRGQQVTLRCSSQSGHNTVSWYQQALGQGPQFIFQYYREEENGRGNFPPRFSGLQFPNYSSELNVNALELDDSALYLCATTTGTSVYEQYFGPGTRLTVT.

The chain is built from TRBV6-1 and TRBJ2-1, with D maybe TRBD1 (6 bases). Trimming removed 1 base at V and 6 bases at J, with 7 bases between. The CDR3 runs 13 residues. Germline assignment: CDR1 MNHNS and CDR2 SASEGT. In nucleotides, the CDR3 is TGTGCCAGCAGTGAAGTCAGGGGCAATGAGCAGTTCTTC. Translating it yields CASSEVRGNEQFF.

This clone was picked up a small number of times. CDR3 DNA sequence: TGTGCCAGCACCGACGGCAGGGCCGACAACTATGGCTACACCTTC. Amino acids: CASTDGRADNYGYTF. The chain joins TRBV7-9 to TRBJ1-2, with D possibly matching TRBD1 (5 bases). The length of the CDR3 is 15 residues. Germline-derived CDR1 and CDR2 are SEHNR and FQNEAQ (reference sequence). V gave up 7 bases and J gave up 2 bases, with 17 bases separating them.

The V and J genes are TRBV5-1 and TRBJ2-3; 10 positions match TRBD2. V shed 0 bases and J 5 bases; nucleotides not matched to a gene: 6. Germline V gene data show CDR1 as SGHRS and CDR2 as YFSETQ. The CDR3 covers 16 residues. CDR3 sequence (DNA): TGCGCCAGCAGCTTGGAGGCTAGCGGGAGAAAAGATACGCAGTATTTT. This encodes CASSLEASGRKDTQYF.

The chain uses TRBV6-2 or TRBV6-3 and TRBJ1-5; D perhaps matches TRBD1 (5 bases). The V end lost 6 bases, the J end lost 2 bases, and 17 bases lay between the germline ends. This CDR3 spans 16 amino acids. Looked up from germline, CDR1 is MNHEY and CDR2 is SVGEGT. CDR3 bases: TGTGCCAGCAGCCCTGGCCGGGGGGTAGGCAATCAGCCCCAGCATTTT. It yields the protein CASSPGRGVGNQPQHF.

The chain is built from TRBV21-1 and TRBJ2-7; no DNA check was done on the table's D call, TRBD2. TRBV21-1 is marked as a pseudogene. The CDR3 contains 14 residues. CDR3 DNA: TGTGCCAGTGGGGGGGGCGGGAGGTTCTACGAGCAGTACTTC. This encodes CASGGGGRFYEQYF.

The V call is TRBV28, the J call TRBJ2-3; TRBD2 matches 8 bases. The germline V gene encodes CDR1 MDHEN and CDR2 SYDVKM. The length of the CDR3 is 15 residues. The V segment lost 2 bases and the J segment 6 bases; nucleotides outside the gene matches: 7. As DNA, the CDR3 is TGTGCCAGCAGTTTAGTCGGGAGGGTTTTGGATACGCAGTATTTT. Protein product: CASSLVGRVLDTQYF.

This CDR3 is CASSYNGQNSPLHF. DNA for the CDR3: TGTGCCAGCAGTTACAACGGACAGAATTCACCCCTCCACTTT. The chain combines TRBV6-6 with TRBJ1-6; TRBD1 might be the D (6 bases). Germline V gene sequence: CDR1 MNHNY, CDR2 SVGAGI (reference sequence). Trimming took off 2 bases at V and 7 bases at J, with 9 bases between the two ends. CDR3 length: 14 residues.

The V and J genes are TRBV28 and TRBJ2-7, with unresolved D. Looked up from germline, CDR1 is MDHEN and CDR2 is SYDVKM. The CDR3 is 13 amino acids. The V gene lost 5 bases and the J gene lost 2 bases, with 10 bases spanning the gap. DNA of the CDR3: TGTGCCAGCAGTCCCAGTGCAACCTACGAGCAGTACTTC. Protein sequence: CASSPSATYEQYF.